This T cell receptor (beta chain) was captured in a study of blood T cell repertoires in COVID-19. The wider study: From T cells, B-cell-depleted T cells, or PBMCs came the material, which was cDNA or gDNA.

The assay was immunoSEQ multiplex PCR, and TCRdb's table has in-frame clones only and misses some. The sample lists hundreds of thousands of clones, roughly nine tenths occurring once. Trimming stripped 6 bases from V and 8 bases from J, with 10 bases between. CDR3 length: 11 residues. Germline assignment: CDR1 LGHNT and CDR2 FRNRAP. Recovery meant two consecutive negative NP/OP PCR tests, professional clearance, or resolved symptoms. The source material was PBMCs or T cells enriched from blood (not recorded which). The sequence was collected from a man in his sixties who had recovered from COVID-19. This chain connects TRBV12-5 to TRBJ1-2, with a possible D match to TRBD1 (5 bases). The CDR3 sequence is CASGSGVGYTF. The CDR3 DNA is TGTGCTAGTGGCTCGGGGGTGGGCTACACCTTC.